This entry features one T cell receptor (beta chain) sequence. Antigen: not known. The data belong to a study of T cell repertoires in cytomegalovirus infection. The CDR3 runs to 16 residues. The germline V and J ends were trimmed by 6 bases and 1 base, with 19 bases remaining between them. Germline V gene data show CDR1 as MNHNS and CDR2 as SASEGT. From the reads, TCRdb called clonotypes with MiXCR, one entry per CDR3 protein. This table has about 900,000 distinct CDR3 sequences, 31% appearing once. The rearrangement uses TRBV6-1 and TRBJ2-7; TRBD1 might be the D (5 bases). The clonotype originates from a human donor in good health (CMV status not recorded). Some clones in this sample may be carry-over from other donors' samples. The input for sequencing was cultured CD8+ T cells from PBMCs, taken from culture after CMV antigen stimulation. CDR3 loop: CASRPSDRAKSYEQYV. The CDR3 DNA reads TGTGCCAGCAGGCCTTCCGACAGAGCGAAATCCTACGAGCAGTACGTC.